This T cell receptor beta chain was captured by sequencing in a study of blood T cell repertoires in COVID-19. Repertoires were generated with immunoSEQ multiplex PCR, while TCRdb's copy carries only in-frame clones and drops some. This sample carries under 250,000 clones, almost 85% of them seen once, and the ten largest clones take about 7.3%. The CDR3 covers 16 residues. The germline V gene has CDR1 SGHNT and CDR2 YYREEE (reference sequence). The trim removed 0 bases at V and 9 bases at J, leaving 14 bases unmatched. The sequenced sample consisted of peripheral blood. The clonotype originates from a woman aged 45-59 years with active or convalescent COVID-19. The chain couples TRBV5-4 to TRBJ1-2; 7 bases agree with TRBD1. The CDR3 loop is CASSLGPDRAVGRYTF. The CDR3 coding sequence is TGTGCCAGCAGCTTGGGCCCTGACAGGGCGGTCGGTCGCTACACCTTC.